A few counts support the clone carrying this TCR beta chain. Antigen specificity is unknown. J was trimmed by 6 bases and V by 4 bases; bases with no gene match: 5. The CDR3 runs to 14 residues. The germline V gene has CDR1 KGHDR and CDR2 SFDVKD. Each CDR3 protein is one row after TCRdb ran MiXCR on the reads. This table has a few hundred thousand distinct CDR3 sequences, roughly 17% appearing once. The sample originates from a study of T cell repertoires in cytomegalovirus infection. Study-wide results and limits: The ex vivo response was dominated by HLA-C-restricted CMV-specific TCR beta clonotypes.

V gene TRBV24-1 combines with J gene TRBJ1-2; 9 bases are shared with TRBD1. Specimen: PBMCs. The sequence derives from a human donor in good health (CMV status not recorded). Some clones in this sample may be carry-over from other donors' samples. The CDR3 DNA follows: TGTGCCACCAGTGACCGGGGGACAGGGAATGGCTACACCTTC. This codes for CATSDRGTGNGYTF.